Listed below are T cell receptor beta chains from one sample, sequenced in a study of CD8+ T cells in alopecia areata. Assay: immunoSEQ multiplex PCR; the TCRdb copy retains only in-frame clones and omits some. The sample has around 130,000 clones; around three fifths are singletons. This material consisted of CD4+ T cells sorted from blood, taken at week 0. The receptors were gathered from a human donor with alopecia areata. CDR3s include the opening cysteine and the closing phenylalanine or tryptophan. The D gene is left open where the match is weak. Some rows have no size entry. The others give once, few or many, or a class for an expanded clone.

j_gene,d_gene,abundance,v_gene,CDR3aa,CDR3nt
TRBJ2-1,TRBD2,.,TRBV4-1,CASSQGGVGTSGSNEQFF,TGCGCCAGCAGCCAAGGTGGGGTAGGGACTAGCGGGAGTAATGAGCAGTTCTTC
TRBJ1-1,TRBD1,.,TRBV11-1,CASSLGQGVDTEAFF,TGTGCCAGCAGCTTAGGACAGGGAGTTGATACTGAAGCTTTCTTT
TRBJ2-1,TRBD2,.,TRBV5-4,CASSSQGGSSYNEQFF,TGTGCCAGCAGCTCCCAGGGCGGGAGCTCCTACAATGAGCAGTTCTTC
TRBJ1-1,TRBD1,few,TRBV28,CASSPPTGGYMNTEAFF,TGTGCCAGCAGCCCTCCCACAGGGGGCTATATGAACACTGAAGCTTTCTTT
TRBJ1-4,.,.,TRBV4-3,CASSQDHGNLLFF,TGCGCCAGCAGCCAAGACCATGGTAACTTGCTGTTTTTT
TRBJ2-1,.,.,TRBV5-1,CASSLIGNEQFF,TGCGCCAGCAGCTTAATCGGCAATGAGCAGTTCTTC
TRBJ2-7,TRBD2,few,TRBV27,CASRRGNGYEQYF,TGTGCCAGCAGGCGGGGGAACGGCTACGAGCAGTACTTC
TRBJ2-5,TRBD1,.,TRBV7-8,CASSSEDRGLETQYF,TGTGCCAGCAGCTCCGAGGACAGGGGCCTGGAGACCCAGTACTTC
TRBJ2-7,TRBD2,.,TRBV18,CASSPGATNLAGVAYEQYF,TGTGCCAGCTCACCAGGGGCGACGAACTTAGCGGGGGTCGCCTACGAGCAGTACTTC
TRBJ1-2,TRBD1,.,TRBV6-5,CASSYASTGVNYGYTF,TGTGCCAGCAGTTACGCCTCGACAGGGGTTAACTATGGCTACACCTTC
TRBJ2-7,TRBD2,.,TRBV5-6,CASSHGTRDYEQYF,TGTGCCAGCAGCCACGGGACTAGGGACTACGAGCAGTACTTC
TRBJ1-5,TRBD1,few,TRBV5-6,CASSLLSGGNQPQHF,TGTGCCAGCAGCTTGCTCTCAGGGGGAAATCAGCCCCAGCATTTT
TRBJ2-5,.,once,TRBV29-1,CSVSVGTQYF,TGCAGCGTTTCCGTCGGGACCCAGTACTTC
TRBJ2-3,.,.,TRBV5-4,CASSSTNTQYF,TGTGCCAGCAGCTCGACCAATACGCAGTATTTT
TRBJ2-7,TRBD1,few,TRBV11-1,CASSSWRTGTEIGEQYF,TGTGCCAGCAGCTCGTGGAGAACCGGGACAGAAATAGGCGAGCAGTACTTC
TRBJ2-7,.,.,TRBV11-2,CASSLEASSYEQYF,TGTGCCAGCAGCTTAGAGGCCAGCTCCTACGAGCAGTACTTC
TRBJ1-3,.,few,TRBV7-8,CASSLSWSSGNTIYF,TGTGCCAGCAGCCTAAGCTGGAGCTCTGGAAACACCATATATTTT
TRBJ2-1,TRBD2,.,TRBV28,CASRLGGLAGRNEQFF,TGTGCCAGCAGACTGGGCGGACTAGCGGGACGGAATGAGCAGTTCTTC
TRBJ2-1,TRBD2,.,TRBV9,CASRRGPPSGSYNEQFF,TGTGCCAGCAGGAGAGGCCCCCCTAGCGGGTCGTACAATGAGCAGTTCTTC
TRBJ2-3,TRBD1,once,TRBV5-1,CASSRDRSTDTQYF,TGCGCCAGCAGCCGGGACAGGAGCACAGATACGCAGTATTTT
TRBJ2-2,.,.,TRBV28,CASSPPTGITGELFF,TGTGCCAGCAGTCCGCCAACGGGAATCACCGGGGAGCTGTTTTTT
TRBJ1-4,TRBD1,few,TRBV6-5,CASSNIQGRNEKLFF,TGTGCCAGCAGTAACATACAGGGGAGAAATGAAAAACTGTTTTTT